This T cell receptor (beta chain) came from a study of blood T cells in healthy people across ages. General study results and limits: Long-lived donors carried more naive CD4+ cells and greater diversity than aged donors. Without sorted subsets, naive and antigen-experienced compartments could not be conclusively compared.

Trimming cost V 5 bases and J 6 bases; bases outside gene matches: 13. This CDR3 region has 18 residues. Germline CDR1 reads SEHNR; CDR2 reads FQNEAQ (reference sequence). A second about 6 to 12 cycle PCR used barcoded and J-beta primers. TCRdb processed the 5' RACE reads anew with MiXCR; each CDR3 protein has one entry. The sample contains about a million distinct CDR3 sequences, roughly 47% of which appear only once. As concerns this clonotype: Antigen unknown.

The rearrangement uses TRBV7-9 and TRBJ2-3, with 14 bases lining up with TRBD2. The clonotype originates from a woman aged 55-70 years in good health. What was sequenced was blood. The CDR3 DNA is TGTGCCAGCAGCGCAGGCGTGGGGACTAGCGGGAGAACGGATACGCAGTATTTT. It yields the protein CASSAGVGTSGRTDTQYF.